This TCR beta chain derives from a study of cytomegalovirus exposure and HLA in healthy donors. The V gene's germline CDR1 is MNHEY and CDR2 SMNVEV (reference sequence). The CDR3 runs 16 residues. The ends lost 6 bases at V and 4 bases at J; junction bases unmatched: 10. PCR employed 60 Vbeta and 13 Jbeta primers. Generated by immunoSEQ multiplex PCR, the TCRdb table keeps only in-frame clones and is missing some. The sample holds around 100,000 clones; roughly 71% are singletons and the top ten take approximately 10%. This clone was recorded a few times. The chain is built from TRBV27 and TRBJ2-7; the match to TRBD1 covers 12 bases. The specimen was PBMCs. The sequence was obtained from a man between 35 and 55 years old in good health and CMV-seropositive. In nucleotides, the CDR3 is TGTGCCAGCAGACTCTATGGGACAGGGGGCTTTTACGAGCAGTACTTC. Encoded protein: CASRLYGTGGFYEQYF.